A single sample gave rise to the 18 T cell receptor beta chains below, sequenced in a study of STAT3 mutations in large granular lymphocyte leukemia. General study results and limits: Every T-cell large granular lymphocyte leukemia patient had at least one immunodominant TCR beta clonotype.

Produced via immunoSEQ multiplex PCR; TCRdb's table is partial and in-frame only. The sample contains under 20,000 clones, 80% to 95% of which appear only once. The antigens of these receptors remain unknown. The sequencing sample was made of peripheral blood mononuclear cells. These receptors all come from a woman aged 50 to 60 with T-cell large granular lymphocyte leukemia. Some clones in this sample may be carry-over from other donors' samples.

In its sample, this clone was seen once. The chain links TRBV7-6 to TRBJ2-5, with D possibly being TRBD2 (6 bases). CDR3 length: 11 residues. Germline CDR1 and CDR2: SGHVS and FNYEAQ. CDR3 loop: CAWRDQETQYF. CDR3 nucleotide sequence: TGTGCGTGGAGGGACCAAGAGACCCAGTACTTC.

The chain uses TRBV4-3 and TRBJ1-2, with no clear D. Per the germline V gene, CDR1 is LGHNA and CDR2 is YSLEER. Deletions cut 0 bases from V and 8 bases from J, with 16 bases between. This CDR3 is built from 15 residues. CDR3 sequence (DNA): TGCGCCAGCAGCCAAGATTACAGATATGGTATGGGCTACACCTTC. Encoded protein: CASSQDYRYGMGYTF.

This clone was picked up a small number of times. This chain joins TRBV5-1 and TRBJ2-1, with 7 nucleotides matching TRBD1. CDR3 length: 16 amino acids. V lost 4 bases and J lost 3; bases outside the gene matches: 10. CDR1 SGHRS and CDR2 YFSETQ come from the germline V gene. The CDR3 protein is CASSPTVSGGYNEQFF. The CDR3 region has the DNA TGCGCCAGCAGCCCAACCGTCTCAGGGGGCTACAATGAGCAGTTCTTC.

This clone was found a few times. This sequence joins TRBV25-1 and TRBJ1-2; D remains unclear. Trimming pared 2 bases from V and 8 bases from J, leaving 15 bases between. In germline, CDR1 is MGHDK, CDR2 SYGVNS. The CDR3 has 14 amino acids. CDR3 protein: CASSEHKGFKGYTF. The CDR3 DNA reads TGTGCCAGCAGTGAACATAAAGGGTTTAAAGGCTACACCTTC.

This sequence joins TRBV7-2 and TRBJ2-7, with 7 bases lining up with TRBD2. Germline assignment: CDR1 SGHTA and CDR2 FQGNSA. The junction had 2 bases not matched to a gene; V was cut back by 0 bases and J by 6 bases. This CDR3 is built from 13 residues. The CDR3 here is CASSLARGIEQYF. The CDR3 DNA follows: TGTGCCAGCAGCTTAGCGCGGGGGATCGAGCAGTACTTC.

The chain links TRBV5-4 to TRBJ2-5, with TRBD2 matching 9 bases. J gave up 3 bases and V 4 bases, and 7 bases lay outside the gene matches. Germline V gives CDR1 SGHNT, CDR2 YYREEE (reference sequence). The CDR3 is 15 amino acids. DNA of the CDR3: TGTGCCAGCAGCCTCGGGACTAGCAGTGAAGAGACCCAGTACTTC. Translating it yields CASSLGTSSEETQYF.

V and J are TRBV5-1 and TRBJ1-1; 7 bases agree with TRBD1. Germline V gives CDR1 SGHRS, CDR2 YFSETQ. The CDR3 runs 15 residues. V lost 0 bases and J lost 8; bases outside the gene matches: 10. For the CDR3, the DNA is TGCGCCAGCAGCTTGGACATAGGGGGCACCCTAGAAGCTTTCTTT. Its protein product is CASSLDIGGTLEAFF.

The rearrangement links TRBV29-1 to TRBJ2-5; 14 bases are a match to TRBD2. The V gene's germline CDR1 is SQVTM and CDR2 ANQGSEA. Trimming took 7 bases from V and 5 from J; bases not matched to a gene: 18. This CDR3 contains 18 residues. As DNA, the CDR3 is TGCAGCGGCTGGACTAGCGGGAGGATGGATTCGGGCGTGGAGACCCAGTACTTC. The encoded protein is CSGWTSGRMDSGVETQYF.

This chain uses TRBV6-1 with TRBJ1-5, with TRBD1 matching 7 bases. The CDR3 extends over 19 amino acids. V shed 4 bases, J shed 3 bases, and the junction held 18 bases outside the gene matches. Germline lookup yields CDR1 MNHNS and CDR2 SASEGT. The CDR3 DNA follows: TGTGCCAGCAGTGGAAAGACAGGGCGAGATAAGTGGAACAATCAGCCCCAGCATTTT. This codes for CASSGKTGRDKWNNQPQHF.

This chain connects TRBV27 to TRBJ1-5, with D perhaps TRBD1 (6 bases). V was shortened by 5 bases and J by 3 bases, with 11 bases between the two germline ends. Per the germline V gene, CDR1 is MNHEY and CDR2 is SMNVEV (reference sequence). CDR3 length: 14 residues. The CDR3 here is CASSQGLINQPQHF. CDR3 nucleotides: TGTGCCAGCAGTCAGGGGTTAATCAATCAGCCCCAGCATTTT.

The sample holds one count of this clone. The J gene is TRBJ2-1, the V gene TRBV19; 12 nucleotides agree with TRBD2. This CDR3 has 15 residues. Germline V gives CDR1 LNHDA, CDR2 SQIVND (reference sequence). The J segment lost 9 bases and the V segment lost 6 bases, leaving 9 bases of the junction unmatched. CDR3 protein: CASRKTSGSRGEQFF. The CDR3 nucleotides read TGTGCCAGTAGGAAGACTAGCGGGAGTCGGGGTGAGCAGTTCTTC.

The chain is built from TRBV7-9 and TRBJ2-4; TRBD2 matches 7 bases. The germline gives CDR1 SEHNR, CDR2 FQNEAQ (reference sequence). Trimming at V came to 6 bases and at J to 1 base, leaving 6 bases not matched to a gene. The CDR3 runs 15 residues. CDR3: CASSEVGGAKNIQYF. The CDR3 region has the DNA TGTGCCAGCAGTGAGGTGGGGGGGGCCAAAAACATTCAGTACTTC.

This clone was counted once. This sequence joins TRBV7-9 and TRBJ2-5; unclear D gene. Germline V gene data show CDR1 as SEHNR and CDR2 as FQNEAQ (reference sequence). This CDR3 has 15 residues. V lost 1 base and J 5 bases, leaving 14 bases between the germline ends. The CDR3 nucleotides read TGTGCCAGCAGCTTAGAGGCCCGGCTGGGGGAGACCCAGTACTTC. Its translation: CASSLEARLGETQYF.

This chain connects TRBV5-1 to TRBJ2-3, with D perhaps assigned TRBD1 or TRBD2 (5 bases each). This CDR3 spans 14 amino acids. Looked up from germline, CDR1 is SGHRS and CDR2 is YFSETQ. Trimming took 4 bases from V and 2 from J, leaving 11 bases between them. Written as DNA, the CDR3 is TGCGCCAGCAGCGAACCGGGACCCACAGATACGCAGTATTTT. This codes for CASSEPGPTDTQYF.

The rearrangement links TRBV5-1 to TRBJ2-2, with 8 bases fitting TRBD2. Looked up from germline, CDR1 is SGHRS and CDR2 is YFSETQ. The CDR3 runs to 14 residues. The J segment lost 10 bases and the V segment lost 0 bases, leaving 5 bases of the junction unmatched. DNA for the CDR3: TGCGCCAGCAGCTTGGGAAGCGGGAGTCTGGAGCTGTTTTTT. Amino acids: CASSLGSGSLELFF.

In DNA, the CDR3 is TGTGCCAGCAGCCCCGCTAGTCCGAACACCGGGGAGCTGTTTTTT. Its protein product is CASSPASPNTGELFF. The gene calls are TRBV7-3 and TRBJ2-2, with unresolved D. V lost 5 bases, J lost 0 bases, and 10 bases lay in between. Germline CDR1 SGHTA, CDR2 FQGTGA. The CDR3 totals 15 residues.

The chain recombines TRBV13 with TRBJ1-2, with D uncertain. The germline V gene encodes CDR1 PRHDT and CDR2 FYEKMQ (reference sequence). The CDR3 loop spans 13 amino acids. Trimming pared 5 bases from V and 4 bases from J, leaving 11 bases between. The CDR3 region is CASSQAGSYGYTF. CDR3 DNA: TGTGCCAGCAGCCAGGCGGGGTCCTATGGCTACACCTTC.

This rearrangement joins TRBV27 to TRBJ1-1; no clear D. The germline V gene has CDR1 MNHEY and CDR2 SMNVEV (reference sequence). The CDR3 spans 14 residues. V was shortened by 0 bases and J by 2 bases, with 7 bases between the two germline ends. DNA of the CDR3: TGTGCCAGCAGTTTATCACTTCTAAACACTGAAGCTTTCTTT. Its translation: CASSLSLLNTEAFF.